These T cell receptor beta chains were read from a single sample in a study of blood T cell repertoires in COVID-19. Here immunoSEQ multiplex PCR was the method, and the copy in TCRdb shows in-frame clones only, minus some. The sample shows some 230,000 clones, roughly 90% of them seen only once. The sequenced material came from peripheral blood. Receptor source: a man in his thirties or forties who had recovered from COVID-19. Each CDR3 is given with its conserved first and last residue.

j_call v_call cdr3_length cdr3_aa
TRBJ2-5 TRBV10-3 16 CAISRSGGPPGETQYF
TRBJ1-5 TRBV6-9 12 CASSYSFGLQHF
TRBJ2-1 TRBV14 13 CASSADRGNEQFF
TRBJ1-2 TRBV15 11 CATSRDRGYTF
TRBJ2-2 TRBV2 13 CASQVGGAGELFF
TRBJ2-1 TRBV7-2 14 CASKDFSSYNEQFF
TRBJ2-7 TRBV7-2 14 CASRPGQGVYEQYF
TRBJ1-2 TRBV19 14 CASSIRDRGHGYTF
TRBJ2-7 TRBV5-1 16 CASSRISGQVYYEQYF
TRBJ2-6 TRBV5-6 19 CASSPARQGPFSGANVLTF
TRBJ1-1 TRBV30 12 CAWTGYSTEAFF
TRBJ1-4 TRBV30 15 CACDGQGARGEKLFF
TRBJ1-5 TRBV9 13 CASSVGREGHQHF
TRBJ2-7 TRBV7-9 16 CASSLAWTGMVHEQYF
TRBJ2-1 TRBV3-1/TRBV3-2 14 CASSQDYSYNEQFF
TRBJ1-5 TRBV10-1 15 CASSEAGAADQPQHF
TRBJ2-1 TRBV5-1 17 CASSSGLAVLAVYEQFF
TRBJ2-5 TRBV4-2 15 CASSPTSSAQETQYF
TRBJ2-5 TRBV27 16 CASSFGPGTSGETQYF
TRBJ2-5 TRBV5-1 11 CASSLPGSQYF
TRBJ2-7 TRBV5-1 14 CASALVGGTYEQYF
TRBJ1-4 TRBV6-5 16 CASSYSIGGEDEKLFF
TRBJ1-1 TRBV7-8 15 CASSLANGVNTEAFF
TRBJ2-5 TRBV4-1 19 CASSQEPPPQQGWQETQYF
TRBJ1-1 TRBV6-5 15 CASSKQGPRNTEAFF
TRBJ2-1 TRBV13 13 CASSSRVSDEQFF
TRBJ2-7 TRBV12-3/TRBV12-4 13 CASSPGATYEQYF
TRBJ1-1 TRBV4-1 13 CASSQAGITEAFF
TRBJ1-2 TRBV2 12 CASSGRARGYTF
TRBJ2-5 TRBV6-6 12 CASSFPGETQYF
TRBJ2-7 TRBV5-1 13 CASSFQGNYEQYF
TRBJ1-2 TRBV3-1/TRBV3-2 13 CASSRTGGYGYTF
TRBJ1-4 TRBV4-1 16 CASSQGTGGMGEKLFF
TRBJ1-1 TRBV29-1 13 CSVEEGGYTEAFF
TRBJ1-2 TRBV27 13 CASSSGANYGYTF
TRBJ1-1 TRBV5-4 13 CASSLNRGTEAFF
TRBJ1-2 TRBV5-4 15 CASSLGDRGFVGYTF
TRBJ1-3 TRBV18 15 CASSPWDSSGNTIYF
TRBJ1-5 TRBV5-4 13 CASSRGVGQPQHF
TRBJ1-1 TRBV7-9 13 CASSFGGNTEAFF